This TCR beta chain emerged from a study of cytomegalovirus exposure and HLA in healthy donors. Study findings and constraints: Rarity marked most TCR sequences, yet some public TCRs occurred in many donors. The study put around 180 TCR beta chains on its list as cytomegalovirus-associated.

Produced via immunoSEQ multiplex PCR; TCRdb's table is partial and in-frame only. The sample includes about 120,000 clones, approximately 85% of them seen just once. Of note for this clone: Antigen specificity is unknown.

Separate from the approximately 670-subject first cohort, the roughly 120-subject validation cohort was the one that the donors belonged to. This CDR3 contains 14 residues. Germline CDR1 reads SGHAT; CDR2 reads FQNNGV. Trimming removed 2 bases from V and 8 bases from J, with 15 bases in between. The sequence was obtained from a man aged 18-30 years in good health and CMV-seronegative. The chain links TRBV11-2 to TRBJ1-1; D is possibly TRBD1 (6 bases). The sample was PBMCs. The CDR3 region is CASSLWGAGAEAFF. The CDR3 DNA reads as TGTGCCAGCAGCTTATGGGGAGCGGGGGCCGAAGCTTTCTTT.